The 5 T cell receptor beta chains in this list originate from one sample, sequenced in a study of cytomegalovirus exposure and HLA in healthy donors. The primer mix had 60 Vbeta and 13 Jbeta primers. Sequencing was performed with immunoSEQ multiplex PCR; in TCRdb, only in-frame clones are kept and a portion is missing. This table holds 65,000 or so clones, approximately 80% found once. The sequenced sample consisted of PBMCs. The receptors shown here come from a woman in her thirties or forties in good health and CMV-seropositive.

This clone was seen just once. This CDR3 is CASSIGPSGGTEQYF. In DNA, the CDR3 is TGTGCCAGTAGTATAGGGCCTAGCGGGGGGACCGAGCAGTACTTC. This sequence joins TRBV19 and TRBJ2-7; TRBD2 aligns across 11 bases. J gave up 6 bases and V 1 base, and 5 bases lay outside the gene matches. The CDR3 is made up of 15 amino acids. The germline CDR1 and CDR2 sequences are LNHDA and SQIVND (reference sequence).

The chain has TRBV19 and TRBJ2-1; D gene unclear. This CDR3 is 15 amino acids long. Germline V gene lookup returns CDR1 LNHDA and CDR2 SQIVND (reference sequence). V was cut by 3 bases and J by 0 bases, with 9 bases left in between. This CDR3 reads CASSIERSSYNEQFF. The CDR3 DNA is TGTGCCAGTAGTATTGAGAGAAGCTCCTACAATGAGCAGTTCTTC.

The chain recombines TRBV5-1 with TRBJ2-2, with unresolved D. Trimming stripped 0 bases from V and 7 bases from J, with 7 bases between. Germline CDR1 SGHRS, CDR2 YFSETQ. The CDR3 has 13 residues. The CDR3 region is CASSLDRVGELFF. CDR3 nucleotide sequence: TGCGCCAGCAGCTTGGACCGGGTCGGGGAGCTGTTTTTT.

The chain is built from TRBV7-2 and TRBJ2-5, with 9 bases that match TRBD1. The CDR3 has 13 amino acids. Germline assignment: CDR1 SGHTA and CDR2 FQGNSA. V shed 7 bases, J shed 5 bases, and the junction held 5 bases outside the gene matches. In nucleotides, the CDR3 is TGTGCCAGCACCCTTGACAGGGGGGAGACCCAGTACTTC. Protein product: CASTLDRGETQYF. The full variable domain, completed using reference TRBV7-2 and TRBJ2-5, is GAGVSQSPSNKVTEKGKDVELRCDPISGHTALYWYRQSLGQGLEFLIYFQGNSAPDKSGLPSDRFSAERTGGSVSTLTIQRTQQEDSAVYLCASTLDRGETQYFGPGTRLLVL.

The chain links TRBV6-6 to TRBJ2-1, with 8 bases lining up with TRBD1. This CDR3 region has 16 residues. The germline V gene encodes CDR1 MNHNY and CDR2 SVGAGI (reference sequence). J gave up 7 bases and V 2 bases, and 10 bases lay outside the gene matches. CDR3 amino acids: CASSYGGTGLSNEQFF. CDR3 DNA sequence: TGTGCCAGCAGTTACGGAGGGACAGGACTTTCTAATGAGCAGTTCTTC.